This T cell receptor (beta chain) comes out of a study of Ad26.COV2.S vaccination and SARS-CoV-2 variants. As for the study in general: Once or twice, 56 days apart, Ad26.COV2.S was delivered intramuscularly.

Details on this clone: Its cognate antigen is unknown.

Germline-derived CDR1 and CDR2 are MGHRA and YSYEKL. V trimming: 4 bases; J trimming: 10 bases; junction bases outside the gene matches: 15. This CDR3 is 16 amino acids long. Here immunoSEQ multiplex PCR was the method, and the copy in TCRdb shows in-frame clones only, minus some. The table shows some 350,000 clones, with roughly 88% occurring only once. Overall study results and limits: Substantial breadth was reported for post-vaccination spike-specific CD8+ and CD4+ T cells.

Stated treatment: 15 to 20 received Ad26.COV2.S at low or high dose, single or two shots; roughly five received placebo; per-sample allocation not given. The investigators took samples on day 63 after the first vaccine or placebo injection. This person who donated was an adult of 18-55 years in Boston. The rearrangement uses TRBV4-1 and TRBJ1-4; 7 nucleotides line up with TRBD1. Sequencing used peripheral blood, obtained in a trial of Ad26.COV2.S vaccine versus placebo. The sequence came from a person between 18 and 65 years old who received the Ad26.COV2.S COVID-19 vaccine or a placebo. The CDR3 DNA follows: TGCGCCAGCAGCCGAGGAATGGGGGACAGTAGTGGAAAACTGTTTTTT. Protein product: CASSRGMGDSSGKLFF.